Given below is one T cell receptor beta chain in context. Its antigen is unknown. CDR3 length: 15 residues. Germline CDR1 MNHEY, CDR2 SVGEGT. The ends were cut back, 6 bases at V and 0 bases at J, with 12 bases in the middle. The data are from a study of blood T cells in healthy people across ages. Looking at the study overall: Template switching captured about one barcoded beta molecule per two T cells.

A second PCR, run for 7 to 11 cycles, used a sample-barcoded 5' primer plus a J-beta primer mix. Every sample produced at least 2.5 million CDR3-containing paired-end reads. TCRdb ran MiXCR on the 5' RACE reads and lists one entry per CDR3 protein. The sample yields 730,000 or so distinct CDR3 sequences, more than 40% seen once. General study findings and limits: Total diversity from one million sequenced T cells was likely underestimated. Older individuals had lower TCR beta diversity per million T cells (the decline was roughly linear).

The receptor was derived from a woman aged 55-69 years in good health. The material sequenced was blood. This chain connects TRBV6-2 or TRBV6-3 to TRBJ2-1, with a possible D match to TRBD1 (5 bases). DNA for the CDR3: TGTGCCAGCAGAATCGACAGCAGCTCCTACAATGAGCAGTTCTTC. Its protein is CASRIDSSSYNEQFF.